A single sample gave rise to the 25 T cell receptor beta chains below, sequenced in a study of CD8 T cells in ankylosing spondylitis. Findings and caveats of the study: Seemingly characteristic of ankylosing spondylitis blood was a TCR beta motif consisting of 7 or 8 highly homologous variants.

These receptors' antigens are unknown. TCRdb re-called the 5' RACE reads through MiXCR, storing one row per CDR3 protein. There are about 800,000 distinct CDR3 sequences in the sample; approximately 12% occur only once, and roughly 0.51% lies in the top ten. The sample was blood, either unsorted or a sorted T cell fraction (not recorded which). These receptors were collected from a male donor with ankylosing spondylitis.

V gene TRBV7-2 combines with J gene TRBJ1-2; 9 nucleotides align to TRBD1. V lost 2 bases, J lost 1 base, and 2 bases stayed unmatched. The germline V gene encodes CDR1 SGHTA and CDR2 FQGNSA. The CDR3 consists of 15 residues. As DNA, the CDR3 is TGTGCCAGCAGCTTACGGACAGGGGATAACTATGGCTACACCTTC. As protein: CASSLRTGDNYGYTF.

The chain is built from TRBV5-6 and TRBJ1-2; no reliable D call. V lost 2 bases to trimming and J lost 0 bases, with 8 bases between them. Germline V CDR1 and CDR2: SGHDT, YYEEEE. This CDR3 has 14 residues. CDR3 in DNA: TGTGCCAGCAGCTTCCCGGTAACTAACTATGGCTACACCTTC. This gives the protein CASSFPVTNYGYTF.

This clonotype was seen only a few times. The J gene is TRBJ1-6, the V gene TRBV12-3 or TRBV12-4; D ambiguous. The CDR3 runs to 16 residues. V gave up 6 bases and J gave up 13 bases, with 25 bases separating them. This chain's CDR3 is CASRPSGNMALSPLHF. DNA of the CDR3: TGTGCCAGCAGACCTTCCGGTAACATGGCTTTGAGCCCCCTCCACTTT.

This clonotype was recorded at least ten times. V is TRBV5-1 and J is TRBJ2-2; TRBD1 matches 9 bases. CDR1 is SGHRS and CDR2 is YFSETQ in the germline V gene. This CDR3 contains 18 residues. The J segment lost 4 bases and the V segment lost 0 bases, leaving 10 bases of the junction unmatched. The CDR3 bases are TGCGCCAGCAGCTTGGATCCTCCGGGACAGGGAGTCACCGGGGAGCTGTTTTTT. Translated: CASSLDPPGQGVTGELFF.

This clonotype was detected a few times. This rearrangement joins TRBV6-2 or TRBV6-3 to TRBJ1-1; D unresolved. With 1 base removed from V and 8 bases from J, the gap between germline ends came to 5 bases. CDR1 is MNHEY, CDR2 SVGEGT, per germline. The CDR3 has 11 residues. The CDR3 loop reads CASSYFKEAFF. In DNA, the CDR3 is TGTGCCAGCAGTTACTTCAAGGAAGCTTTCTTT.

This clonotype appeared many times. The chain couples TRBV5-1 to TRBJ2-1; 7 nucleotides align to TRBD1. Germline loops: CDR1 SGHRS, CDR2 YFSETQ. The CDR3 spans 17 residues. The junction had 15 bases not matched to a gene; V was cut back by 4 bases and J by 5 bases. The CDR3 reads CASSLPQATGLNNEQFF. The CDR3 bases are TGCGCCAGCAGCCTTCCCCAAGCGACAGGGCTAAACAATGAGCAGTTCTTC.

This chain links TRBV7-2 with TRBJ2-5, with D tentatively TRBD1 (5 bases). Trimming took 1 base from V and 1 from J, leaving 13 bases between them. CDR3 length: 16 residues. Germline assignment: CDR1 SGHTA and CDR2 FQGNSA. CDR3 coding DNA: TGTGCCAGCAGCTTAGTAGCCTGGGGCAGCCAAGAGACCCAGTACTTC. Translated: CASSLVAWGSQETQYF.

The rearrangement links TRBV20-1 to TRBJ2-7; no clear D. Germline loops: CDR1 DFQATT, CDR2 SNEGSKA (reference sequence). CDR3 length: 10 amino acids. In DNA, the CDR3 is TGCATTGACTTTAGGAACGAGCAGTACTTC. Translation: CIDFRNEQYF.

This clonotype was observed a handful of times. This chain links TRBV20-1 with TRBJ1-2; D not resolved. Germline assignment: CDR1 DFQATT and CDR2 SNEGSKA (reference sequence). Trimming removed 1 base from V and 5 bases from J, with 8 bases in between. The CDR3 runs 12 residues. CDR3 coding DNA: TGCAGTGCTAGAGTATTGGGTTATGGCTACACCTTC. As protein: CSARVLGYGYTF.

The J gene is TRBJ1-1, the V gene TRBV5-1; 8 nucleotides line up with TRBD1. CDR3 length: 15 amino acids. With V trimmed by 1 base and J by 4 bases, 6 bases remained unmatched. Germline-derived CDR1 and CDR2 are SGHRS and YFSETQ. The CDR3 DNA is TGCGCCAGCAGCTTGTCGGACAGGGTGGGCACTGAAGCTTTCTTT. Translating gives CASSLSDRVGTEAFF.

This clonotype was recorded a few times. The V and J genes are TRBV28 and TRBJ1-3; 12 bases fit TRBD1. CDR3 size: 12 residues. From germline, CDR1 is MDHEN and CDR2 SYDVKM. V was clipped by 8 bases and J by 16 bases; unmatched bases: 9. The CDR3 sequence: CASAPPGQGAYF. Written as DNA, the CDR3 is TGTGCCAGCGCTCCACCGGGACAGGGGGCCTATTTT. Together with reference TRBV28 and TRBJ1-3, the CDR3 gives the full variable domain: DVKVTQSSRYLVKRTGEKVFLECVQDMDHENMFWYRQDPGLGLRLIYFSYDVKMKEKGDIPEGYSVSREKKERFSLILESASTNQTSMYLCASAPPGQGAYFGEGSWLTVV.

This clonotype showed up many times. The genes are TRBV7-2 and TRBJ1-1; TRBD1 might be the D (5 bases). V was clipped by 7 bases and J by 1 base, with 13 bases between them. Germline lookup yields CDR1 SGHTA and CDR2 FQGNSA. The CDR3 covers 14 residues. CDR3 bases: TGTGCCAGCACCCCCATGGGGGGGAACACTGAAGCTTTCTTT. Translation gives CASTPMGGNTEAFF.

This rearrangement joins TRBV20-1 to TRBJ2-1, with 12 bases that match TRBD2. Trimming removed 5 bases from V and 4 bases from J; junction bases left unmatched: 9. Per the germline V gene, CDR1 is DFQATT and CDR2 is SNEGSKA (reference sequence). There are 16 residues in the CDR3. This CDR3 is CSAGTTSGSFYNEQFF. DNA of the CDR3: TGCAGTGCTGGAACGACTAGCGGGAGTTTTTACAATGAGCAGTTCTTC.

This chain connects TRBV12-3 or TRBV12-4 to TRBJ2-1; possible D gene TRBD1, 5 bases. V was clipped by 6 bases and J by 3 bases, with 12 bases between them. The CDR3 totals 14 residues. CDR3 nucleotides: TGTGCCAGCAGCCCCCAGGGCTACTACAATGAGCAGTTCTTC. Protein sequence: CASSPQGYYNEQFF.

This clonotype was seen ten or more times. The J gene is TRBJ1-2, the V gene TRBV12-3 or TRBV12-4, with 7 bases fitting TRBD1. Losses at the gene ends were 5 bases for V and 4 bases for J; bases not matched to a gene: 7. This CDR3 has 14 amino acids. CDR3 in amino acids: CASSQGTVVYGYTF. CDR3 sequence (DNA): TGTGCCAGCAGTCAAGGGACAGTGGTCTATGGCTACACCTTC.

This clonotype was counted a few times. The chain carries TRBV7-2 and TRBJ2-3; D call uncertain. Germline V gene sequence: CDR1 SGHTA, CDR2 FQGNSA. Trimming removed 1 base at V and 4 bases at J, with 12 bases between. The length of the CDR3 is 15 residues. CDR3 sequence: CASSLVPSTPDTQYF. The DNA for the CDR3 is TGTGCCAGCAGCTTAGTGCCCAGTACTCCAGATACGCAGTATTTT.

This clonotype was counted at least ten times. The chain uses TRBV20-1 and TRBJ1-1; D is perhaps TRBD1 (5 bases). The CDR3 is 14 amino acids. Germline CDR1 DFQATT, CDR2 SNEGSKA (reference sequence). The ends were cut back, 6 bases at V and 1 base at J, with 15 bases in the middle. The CDR3 DNA is TGCAGTGCCCTGAAGGGACGGCCGAACACTGAAGCTTTCTTT. Its translation is CSALKGRPNTEAFF.

This clonotype has only a few counts. The rearrangement uses TRBV4-1 and TRBJ1-6, with D possibly being TRBD1 (6 bases). Germline V gives CDR1 MGHRA, CDR2 YSYEKL. Trimming took off 3 bases at V and 7 bases at J, with 16 bases between the two ends. This CDR3 is built from 16 residues. CDR3 in DNA: TGCGCCAGCAGCCAGGCGAACGGACAGACGAATTCACCCCTCCACTTT. Its protein is CASSQANGQTNSPLHF.

This clonotype was seen a few times. This chain joins TRBV5-6 and TRBJ1-1; D might be TRBD1 (5 bases). V gave up 5 bases and J gave up 3 bases, with 11 bases separating them. Germline assignment: CDR1 SGHDT and CDR2 YYEEEE. The CDR3 consists of 13 residues. In DNA form, the CDR3 reads TGTGCCAGCAGTCACAGGCGTTACACTGAAGCTTTCTTT. Its protein product is CASSHRRYTEAFF.

The V and J genes are TRBV6-1 and TRBJ2-7; D is perhaps TRBD1 (5 bases). Looked up from germline, CDR1 is MNHNS and CDR2 is SASEGT. Between the trimmed V and J ends, which lost 6 bases and 6 bases, there was a span of 18 bases. This CDR3 is built from 14 residues. CDR3 bases: TGTGCCAGCAGGATAAGTATGACAGCCTCCGAGCAGTACTTC. Its translation is CASRISMTASEQYF.

The chain links TRBV20-1 to TRBJ2-5; D is unclear. V shed 2 bases and J shed 1 base, with 11 bases lying between them. The CDR3 has 14 amino acids. The V gene's germline CDR1 is DFQATT and CDR2 SNEGSKA (reference sequence). The CDR3 sequence is CSARSRHLQETQYF. The CDR3 region has the DNA TGCAGTGCTAGATCGCGACATCTCCAAGAGACCCAGTACTTC.

J is TRBJ1-1 and V is TRBV20-1, with no clear D. Germline V gives CDR1 DFQATT, CDR2 SNEGSKA (reference sequence). The CDR3 spans 11 residues. V gave up 3 bases and J gave up 4 bases, with 6 bases separating them. This chain's CDR3 is CSASSATEAFF. CDR3 coding DNA: TGCAGTGCTAGTTCAGCCACTGAAGCTTTCTTT.

The CDR3 DNA reads as TGCAGTGCTAGCCGGGACCCCAATGAGCAGTTCTTC. Translating it yields CSASRDPNEQFF. The V gene is TRBV20-1, the J gene TRBJ2-1, with D perhaps being TRBD1 or TRBD2 (5 bases each). Trimming pared 3 bases from V and 6 bases from J, leaving 9 bases between. The CDR3 sequence is 12 residues long. Germline CDR1 DFQATT, CDR2 SNEGSKA (reference sequence).

V and J are TRBV12-3 or TRBV12-4 and TRBJ1-3, with 9 bases lining up with TRBD1. CDR3 length equals 16 residues. Trimming removed 5 bases from V and 0 bases from J; junction bases left unmatched: 5. The CDR3 nucleotides are TGTGCCAGCAGTCTGACAGGGGGAGACTCTGGAAACACCATATATTTT. Translated: CASSLTGGDSGNTIYF.

The rearrangement links TRBV14 to TRBJ2-5; TRBD1 matches 7 bases. Trimming took 4 bases from V and 4 from J; bases not matched to a gene: 9. The CDR3 extends over 15 amino acids. Germline CDR1 is SGHDN and CDR2 is FVKESK. CDR3 in DNA: TGTGCCAGCAGCCGAACCGCCCGGGACAGAGAGACCCAGTACTTC. Translation gives CASSRTARDRETQYF.